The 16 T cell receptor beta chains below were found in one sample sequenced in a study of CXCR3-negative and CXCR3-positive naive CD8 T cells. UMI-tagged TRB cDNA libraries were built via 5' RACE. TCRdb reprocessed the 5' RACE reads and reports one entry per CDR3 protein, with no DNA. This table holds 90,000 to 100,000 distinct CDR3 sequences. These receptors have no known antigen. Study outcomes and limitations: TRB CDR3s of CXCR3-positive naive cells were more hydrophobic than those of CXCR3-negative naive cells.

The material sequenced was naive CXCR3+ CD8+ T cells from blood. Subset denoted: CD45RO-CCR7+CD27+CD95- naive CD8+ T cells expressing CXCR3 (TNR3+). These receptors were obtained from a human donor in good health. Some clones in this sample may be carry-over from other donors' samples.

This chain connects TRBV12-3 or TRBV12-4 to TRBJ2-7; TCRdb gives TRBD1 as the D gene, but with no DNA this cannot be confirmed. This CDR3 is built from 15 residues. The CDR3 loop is CASSFWSGAGYEQYF.

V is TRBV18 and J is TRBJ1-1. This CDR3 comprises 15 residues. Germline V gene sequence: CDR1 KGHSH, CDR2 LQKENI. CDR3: CASSPPKGEGTEAFF.

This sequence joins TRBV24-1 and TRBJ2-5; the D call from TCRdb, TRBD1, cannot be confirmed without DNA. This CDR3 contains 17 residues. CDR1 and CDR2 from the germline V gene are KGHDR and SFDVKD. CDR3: CATTPGAEGLYLETHYF.

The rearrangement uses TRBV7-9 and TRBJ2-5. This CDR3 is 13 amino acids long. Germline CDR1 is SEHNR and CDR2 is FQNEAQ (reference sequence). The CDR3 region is CASSFKAEETQYF.

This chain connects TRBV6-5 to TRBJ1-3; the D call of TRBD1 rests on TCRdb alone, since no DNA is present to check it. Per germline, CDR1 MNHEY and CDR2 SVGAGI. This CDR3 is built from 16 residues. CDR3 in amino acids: CASSYGGQEDGNTIYF.

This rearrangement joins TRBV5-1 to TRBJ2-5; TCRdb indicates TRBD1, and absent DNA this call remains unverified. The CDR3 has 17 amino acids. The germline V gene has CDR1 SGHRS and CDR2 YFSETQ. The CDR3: CASSNPDITGWQETQYF.

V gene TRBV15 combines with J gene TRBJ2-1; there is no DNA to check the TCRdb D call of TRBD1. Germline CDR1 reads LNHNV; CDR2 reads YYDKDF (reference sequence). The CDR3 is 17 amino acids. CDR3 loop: CATSKAPSGQGEDEQFF.

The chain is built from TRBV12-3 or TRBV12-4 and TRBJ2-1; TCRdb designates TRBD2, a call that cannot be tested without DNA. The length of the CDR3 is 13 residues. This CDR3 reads CASSGTSYNEQFF.

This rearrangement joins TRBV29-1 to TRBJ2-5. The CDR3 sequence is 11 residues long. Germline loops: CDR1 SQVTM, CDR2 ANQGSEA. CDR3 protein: CSAQTQETQYF.

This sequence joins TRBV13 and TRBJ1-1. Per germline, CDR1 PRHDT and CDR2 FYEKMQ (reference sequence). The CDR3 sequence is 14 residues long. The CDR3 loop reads CASSLGLANTEAFF.

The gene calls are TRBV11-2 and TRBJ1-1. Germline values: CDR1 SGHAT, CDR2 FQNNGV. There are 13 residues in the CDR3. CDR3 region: CASSPEMNTEAFF.

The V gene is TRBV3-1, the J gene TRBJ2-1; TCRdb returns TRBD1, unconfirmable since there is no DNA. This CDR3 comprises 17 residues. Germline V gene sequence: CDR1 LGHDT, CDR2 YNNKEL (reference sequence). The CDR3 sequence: CASSQDWGGSSYNEQLF.

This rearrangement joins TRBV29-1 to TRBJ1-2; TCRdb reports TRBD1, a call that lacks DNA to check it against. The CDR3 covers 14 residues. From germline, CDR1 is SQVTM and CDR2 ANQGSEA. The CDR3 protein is CSAIGTGINYGYTF.

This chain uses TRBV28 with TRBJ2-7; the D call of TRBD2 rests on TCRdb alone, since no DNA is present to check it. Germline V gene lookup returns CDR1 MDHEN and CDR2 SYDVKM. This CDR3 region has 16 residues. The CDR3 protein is CASSLPLPTGPYEQYF. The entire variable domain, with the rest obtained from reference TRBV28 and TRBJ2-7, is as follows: DVKVTQSSRYLVKRTGEKVFLECVQDMDHENMFWYRQDPGLGLRLIYFSYDVKMKEKGDIPEGYSVSREKKERFSLILESASTNQTSMYLCASSLPLPTGPYEQYFGPGTRLTVT.

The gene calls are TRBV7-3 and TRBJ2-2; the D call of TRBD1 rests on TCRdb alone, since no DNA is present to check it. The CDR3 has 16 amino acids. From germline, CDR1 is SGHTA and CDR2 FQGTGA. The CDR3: CASRMVEGGNTGELFF.

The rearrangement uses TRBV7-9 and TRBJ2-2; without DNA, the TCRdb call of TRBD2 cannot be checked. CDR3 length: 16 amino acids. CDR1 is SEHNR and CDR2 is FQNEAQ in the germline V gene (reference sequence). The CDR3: CASSWTGRVVTGELFF.